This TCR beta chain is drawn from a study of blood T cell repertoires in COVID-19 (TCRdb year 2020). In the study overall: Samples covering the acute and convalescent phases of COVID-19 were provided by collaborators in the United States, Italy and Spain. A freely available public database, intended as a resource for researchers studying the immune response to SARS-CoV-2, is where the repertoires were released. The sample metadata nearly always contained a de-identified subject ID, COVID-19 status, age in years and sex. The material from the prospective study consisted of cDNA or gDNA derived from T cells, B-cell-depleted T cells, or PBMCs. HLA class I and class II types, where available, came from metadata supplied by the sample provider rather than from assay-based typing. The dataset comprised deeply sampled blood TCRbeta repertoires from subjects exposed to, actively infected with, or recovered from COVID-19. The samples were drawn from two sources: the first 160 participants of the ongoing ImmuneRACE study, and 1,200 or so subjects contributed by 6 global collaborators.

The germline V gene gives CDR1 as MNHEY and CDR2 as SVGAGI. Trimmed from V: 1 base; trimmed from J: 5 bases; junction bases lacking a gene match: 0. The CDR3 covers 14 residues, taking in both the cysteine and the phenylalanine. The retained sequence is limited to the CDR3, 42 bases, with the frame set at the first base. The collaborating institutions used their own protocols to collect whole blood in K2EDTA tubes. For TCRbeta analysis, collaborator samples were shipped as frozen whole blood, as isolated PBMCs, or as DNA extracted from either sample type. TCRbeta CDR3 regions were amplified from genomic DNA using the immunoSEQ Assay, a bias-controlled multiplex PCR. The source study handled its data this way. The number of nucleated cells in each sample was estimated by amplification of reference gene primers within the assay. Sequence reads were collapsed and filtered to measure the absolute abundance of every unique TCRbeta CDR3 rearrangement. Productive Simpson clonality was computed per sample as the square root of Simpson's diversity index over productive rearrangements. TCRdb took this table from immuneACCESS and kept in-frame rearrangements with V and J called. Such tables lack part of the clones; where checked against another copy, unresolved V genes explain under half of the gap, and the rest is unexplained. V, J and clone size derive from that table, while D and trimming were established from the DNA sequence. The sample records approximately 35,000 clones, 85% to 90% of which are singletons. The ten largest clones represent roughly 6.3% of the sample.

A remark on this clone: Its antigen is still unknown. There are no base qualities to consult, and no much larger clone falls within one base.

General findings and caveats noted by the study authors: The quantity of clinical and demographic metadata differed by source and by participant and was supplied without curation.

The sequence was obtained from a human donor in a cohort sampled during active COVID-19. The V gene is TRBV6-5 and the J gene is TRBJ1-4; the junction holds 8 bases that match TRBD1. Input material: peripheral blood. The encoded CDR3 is CASSYYRGNEKLFF. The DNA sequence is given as TGTGCCAGCAGTTACTACAGGGGGAATGAAAAACTGTTTTTT.